One T cell receptor (beta chain) is described in this entry. Its target antigen remains unknown. Per-nucleotide qualities are absent, and no much larger clonotype sits a single base away. The sample comes from a study of blood T cells in healthy people across ages (dated by TCRdb to 2015 to 2017). Concerning the study at large: Template switching captured roughly one uniquely barcoded TCR beta cDNA molecule per two T cells in model experiments. Using deep sequencing normalized with unique cDNA molecular identifiers, the study measured how TCR beta repertoire diversity changes with age. The donors were split into four age groups: young (average about 16 years), middle-aged (more than 35), aged (roughly 60) and long-lived (more than 80). To avoid experimental bias, donors of different ages were spread randomly across the sequencing lanes. The study analyzed two additional independent replicas of 1 million unique cDNA reads from the same blood draw for two donors, one aged 18 to 29 and one aged 80 or older. The paper as a whole reports these results and caveats: The percentage of naive T cells measured by flow cytometry correlated strongly with observed TCR beta diversity. As age increased, observed TCR beta diversity per million T cells dropped in a roughly linear way, and a significant reduction was already evident by age approximately 40. Estimates of total diversity from one million sequenced T cells were regarded as lower bounds and underestimates. Compared with the aged group, the long-lived group had more naive CD4+ T cells, fewer expanded clones and increased TCR diversity, suggesting age selection. Donor CMV infection status was unknown, potentially confounding age-related changes in expanded clonotypes. Because profiling used bulk unsorted PBMCs, naive and antigen-experienced compartments could not be compared conclusively.

The CDR3 numbers 15 residues from cysteine through phenylalanine. Only the CDR3 DNA stays, 45 bases, in frame from base 1. Trimming removed 5 bases from V and 8 bases from J, leaving 21 bases between the germline ends. In the germline V gene, CDR1 corresponds to SGHAT and CDR2 to FQNNGV. Donors were 39 systemically healthy Caucasian individuals from Russia aged about 6 to 100 years. Each donor gave ten milliliters of peripheral blood, drawn into EDTA-treated Vacutainer tubes. Ficoll-Paque density-gradient centrifugation was used to isolate PBMCs, with at least 7 million obtained per sample. Total RNA, at least 6 micrograms per sample, was extracted from PBMCs with Trizol reagent. For every donor, flow cytometry on a PBMC aliquot measured the percentage of naive CD45RAhigh/CD27high T cells. Library creation used 5' RACE. The reads were generated on an Illumina HiSeq 2500. A second PCR of roughly 6 to 11 cycles was run with a J-beta primer mix and a sample-barcoded 5' primer. A template-switch 5' adaptor carrying 12 random nucleotides introduced a unique molecular identifier onto each TCR beta cDNA molecule. Each sample yielded at least 2.5 million CDR3-containing paired-end reads. First-strand cDNA synthesis was performed from all RNA using the Mint cDNA synthesis kit, with priming by a TRBC-specific oligonucleotide. Following uracil-DNA glycosylase treatment, all cDNA underwent a first 18-cycle PCR with the universal primers M1SS and BC2_uni_R. The paper's processing steps were these. For normalization, 1 million high-quality reads, each with a distinct molecular identifier, were randomly selected from each sample. Reads with shared molecular identifiers were discarded instead of being binned into consensus sequences. CDR3 identification, clonotype clustering and error correction used MiTCR with a Q25 quality threshold and the strictest error-elimination algorithm. Lower-bound total TCR beta diversity was estimated with a nonparametric unseen species model using Euler transformation. The public reads were reprocessed in TCRdb via fastp at Q25 and MiXCR, keeping in-frame beta chains. Merged by CDR3 protein, the rows form single entries marked with the most common genes and DNA. The V and J calls, along with clone size, are taken from TCRdb and not from the paper's own processing. The sample profile shows 1.5 million to 2 million distinct CDR3 sequences; about 28% of them were found once. The ten biggest clones cover 7.7% of the sample.

Sequencing was carried out using blood. The TCR originated in a woman aged 25 to 39 in good health. The rearrangement joined TRBV11-2 to TRBJ1-2, with an unclear D gene assignment. The CDR3 protein: CASSGSGVGSQGYTF. The base sequence is TGTGCCAGCAGCGGTAGTGGTGTGGGGTCCCAGGGCTACACCTTC. The CDR3, completed at both ends by the reference TRBV11-2 and TRBJ1-2 genes, gives the full variable domain EAGVAQSPRYKIIEKRQSVAFWCNPISGHATLYWYQQILGQGPKLLIQFQNNGVVDDSQLPKDRFSAERLKGVDSTLKIQPAKLEDSAVYLCASSGSGVGSQGYTFGSGTRLTVV.